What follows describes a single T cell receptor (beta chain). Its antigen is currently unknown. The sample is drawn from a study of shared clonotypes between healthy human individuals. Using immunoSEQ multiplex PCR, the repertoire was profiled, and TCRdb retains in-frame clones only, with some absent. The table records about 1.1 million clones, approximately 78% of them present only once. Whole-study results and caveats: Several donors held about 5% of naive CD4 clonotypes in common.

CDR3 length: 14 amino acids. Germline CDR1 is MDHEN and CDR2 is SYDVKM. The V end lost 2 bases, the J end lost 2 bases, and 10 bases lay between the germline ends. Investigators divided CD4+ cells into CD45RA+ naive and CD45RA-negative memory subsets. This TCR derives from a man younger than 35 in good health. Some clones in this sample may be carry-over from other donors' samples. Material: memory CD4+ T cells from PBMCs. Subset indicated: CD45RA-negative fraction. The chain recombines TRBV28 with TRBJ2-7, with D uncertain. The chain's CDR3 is CASSLMDQTYEQYF. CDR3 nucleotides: TGTGCCAGCAGTTTAATGGACCAGACCTACGAGCAGTACTTC. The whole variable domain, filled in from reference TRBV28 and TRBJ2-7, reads DVKVTQSSRYLVKRTGEKVFLECVQDMDHENMFWYRQDPGLGLRLIYFSYDVKMKEKGDIPEGYSVSREKKERFSLILESASTNQTSMYLCASSLMDQTYEQYFGPGTRLTVT.